This T cell receptor (beta chain) was recovered during a study of Graves' ophthalmopathy and Graves' hyperthyroidism. This clonotype was observed at least ten times. A clone one base away is much larger, so this may be a read error. From RNA, the CDR3 regions of TCR beta chains were amplified and sequenced. HTBI primers primed a first-round RT-PCR, and a second-round multiplex PCR followed. Each CDR3 protein is one row after TCRdb ran MiXCR on the multiplex PCR reads. This sample has roughly 160,000 distinct CDR3 sequences, with roughly 36% found just once. The receptor was isolated from a man in his thirties or forties with Graves' ophthalmopathy. The sample taken for sequencing was peripheral blood.

This CDR3 reads CASSPSDLLKNIQYF. CDR3 bases: TGTGCCAGCAGTCCCTCGGACTTATTGAAAAACATTCAGTACTTC. This sequence joins TRBV6-5 and TRBJ2-4, with D perhaps matching TRBD2 (5 bases). V was shortened by 5 bases and J by 4 bases, with 15 bases between the two germline ends. The CDR3 is made up of 15 amino acids. Germline V CDR1 and CDR2: MNHEY, SVGAGI.